This T cell receptor (beta chain) derives from a study of T cells after yellow fever vaccination. Study summary: SMART-Seq v4 Ultra Low Input prepared the low-cell-number fractions.

The germline V gene has CDR1 LNHDA and CDR2 SQIVND (reference sequence). The V end was cut by 8 bases, the J end by 2 bases, with 9 bases between. The CDR3 is made up of 13 amino acids. The study's findings and limits: Secondary responses were weaker yet peaked faster, day 5 versus 15.

As TCR cDNA was made by 5'RACE template switching, a universal primer site and UMIs were added. Each CDR3 protein is one row after TCRdb ran MiXCR on the 5' RACE reads. The sample includes around 310,000 distinct CDR3 sequences, around 3.9% seen only once; the top ten take 20% to 25%. This clonotype has at least ten counts. Its antigen is still unknown. The sample consisted of PBMCs, taken 5 days after the yellow fever booster vaccination. This clonotype originated in a young man who received the YFV17D yellow fever vaccine. The chain links TRBV19 to TRBJ2-2; possibly TRBD2 for D (5 bases). CDR3 sequence: CASASPNTGELFF. Here the CDR3 DNA reads TGTGCCAGTGCTAGCCCCAACACCGGGGAGCTGTTTTTT.